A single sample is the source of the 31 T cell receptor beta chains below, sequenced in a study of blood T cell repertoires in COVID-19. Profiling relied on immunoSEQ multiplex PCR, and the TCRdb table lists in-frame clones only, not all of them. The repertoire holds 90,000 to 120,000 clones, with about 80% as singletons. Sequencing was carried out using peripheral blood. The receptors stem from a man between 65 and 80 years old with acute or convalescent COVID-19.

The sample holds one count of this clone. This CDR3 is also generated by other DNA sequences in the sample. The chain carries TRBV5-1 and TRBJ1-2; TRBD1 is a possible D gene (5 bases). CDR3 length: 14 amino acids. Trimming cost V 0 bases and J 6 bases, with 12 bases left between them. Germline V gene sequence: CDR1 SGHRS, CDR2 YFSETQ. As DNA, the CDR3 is TGCGCCAGCAGCTTGGCGGGGCGGGGCCATGGCTACACCTTC. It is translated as CASSLAGRGHGYTF.

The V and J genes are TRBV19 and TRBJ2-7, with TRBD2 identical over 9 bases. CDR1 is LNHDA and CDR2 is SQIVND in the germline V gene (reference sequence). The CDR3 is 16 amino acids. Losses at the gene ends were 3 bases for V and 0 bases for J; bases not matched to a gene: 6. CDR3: CASSISAGGTSYEQYF. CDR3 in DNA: TGTGCCAGTAGTATTTCGGCGGGGGGGACCTCCTACGAGCAGTACTTC.

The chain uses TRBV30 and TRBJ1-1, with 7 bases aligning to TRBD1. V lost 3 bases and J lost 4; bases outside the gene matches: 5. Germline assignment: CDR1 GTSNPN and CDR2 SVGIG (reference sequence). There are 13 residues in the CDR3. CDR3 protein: CAWSKGTATEAFF. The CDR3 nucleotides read TGTGCCTGGAGCAAAGGGACAGCCACTGAAGCTTTCTTT.

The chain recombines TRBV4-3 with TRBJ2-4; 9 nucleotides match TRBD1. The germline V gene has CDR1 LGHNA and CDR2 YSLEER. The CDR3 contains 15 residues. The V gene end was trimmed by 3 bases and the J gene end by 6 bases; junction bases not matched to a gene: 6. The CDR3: CASSQGTGRTNIQYF. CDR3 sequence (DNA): TGCGCCAGCAGCCAGGGGACAGGGCGGACAAACATTCAGTACTTC.

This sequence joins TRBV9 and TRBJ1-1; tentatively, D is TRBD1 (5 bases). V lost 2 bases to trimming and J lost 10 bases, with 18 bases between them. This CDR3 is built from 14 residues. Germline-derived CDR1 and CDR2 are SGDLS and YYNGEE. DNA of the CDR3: TGTGCCAGCAGCGTTGGTGGAGCCGGACATCTAGCTTTCTTT. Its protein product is CASSVGGAGHLAFF.

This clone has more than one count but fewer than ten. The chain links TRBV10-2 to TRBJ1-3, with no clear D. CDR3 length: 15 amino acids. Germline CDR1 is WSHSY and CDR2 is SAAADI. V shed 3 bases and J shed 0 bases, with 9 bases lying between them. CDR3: CASSDRESSGNTIYF. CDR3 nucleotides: TGCGCCAGCAGTGATAGGGAGAGCTCTGGAAACACCATATATTTT.

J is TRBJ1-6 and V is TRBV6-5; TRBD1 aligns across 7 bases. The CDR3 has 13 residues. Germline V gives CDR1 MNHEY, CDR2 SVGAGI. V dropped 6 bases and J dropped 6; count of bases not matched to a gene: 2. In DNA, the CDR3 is TGTGCCAGCAGATGGGACAGTAATTCACCCCTCCACTTT. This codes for CASRWDSNSPLHF.

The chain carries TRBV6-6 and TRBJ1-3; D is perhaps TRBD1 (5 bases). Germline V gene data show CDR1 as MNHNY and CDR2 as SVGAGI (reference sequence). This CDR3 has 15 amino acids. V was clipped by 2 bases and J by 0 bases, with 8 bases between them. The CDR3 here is CASSYGGSSGNTIYF. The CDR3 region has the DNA TGTGCCAGCAGTTACGGGGGGAGCTCTGGAAACACCATATATTTT.

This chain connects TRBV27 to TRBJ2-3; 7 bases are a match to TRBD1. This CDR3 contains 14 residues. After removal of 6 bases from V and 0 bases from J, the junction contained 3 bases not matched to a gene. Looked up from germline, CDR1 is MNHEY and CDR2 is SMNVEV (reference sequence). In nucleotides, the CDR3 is TGTGCCAGCAGAAGGACAGGTAGCACAGATACGCAGTATTTT. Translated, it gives CASRRTGSTDTQYF.

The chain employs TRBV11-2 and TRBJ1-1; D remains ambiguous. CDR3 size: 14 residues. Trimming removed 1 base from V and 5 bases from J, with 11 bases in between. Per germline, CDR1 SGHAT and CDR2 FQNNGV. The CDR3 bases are TGTGCCAGCAGCTTAGTGGGGAGGAGAACTGAAGCTTTCTTT. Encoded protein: CASSLVGRRTEAFF.

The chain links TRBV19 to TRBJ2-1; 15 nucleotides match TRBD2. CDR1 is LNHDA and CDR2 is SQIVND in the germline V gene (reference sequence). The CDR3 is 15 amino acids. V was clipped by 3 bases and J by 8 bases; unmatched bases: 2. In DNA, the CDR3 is TGTGCCAGTAGTATGGGGACTAGCGGGGGGTATGAGCAGTTCTTC. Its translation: CASSMGTSGGYEQFF.

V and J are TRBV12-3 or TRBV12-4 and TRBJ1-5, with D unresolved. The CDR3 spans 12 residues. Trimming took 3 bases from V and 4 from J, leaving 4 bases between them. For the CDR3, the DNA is TGTGCCAGCAGTTTTTCTAATCAGCCCCAGCATTTT. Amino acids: CASSFSNQPQHF.

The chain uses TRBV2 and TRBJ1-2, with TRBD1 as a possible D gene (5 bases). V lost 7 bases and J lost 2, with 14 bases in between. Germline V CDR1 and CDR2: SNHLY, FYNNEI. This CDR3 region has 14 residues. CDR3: CASTGGAINYGYTF. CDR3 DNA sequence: TGTGCCAGCACGGGGGGAGCGATCAACTATGGCTACACCTTC.

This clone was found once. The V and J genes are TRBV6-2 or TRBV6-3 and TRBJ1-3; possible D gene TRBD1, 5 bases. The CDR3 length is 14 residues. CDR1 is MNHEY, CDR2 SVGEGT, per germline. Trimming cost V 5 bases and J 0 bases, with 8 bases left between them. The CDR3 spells CASSKGFSGNTIYF. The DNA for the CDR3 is TGTGCCAGCAGTAAGGGGTTCTCTGGAAACACCATATATTTT.

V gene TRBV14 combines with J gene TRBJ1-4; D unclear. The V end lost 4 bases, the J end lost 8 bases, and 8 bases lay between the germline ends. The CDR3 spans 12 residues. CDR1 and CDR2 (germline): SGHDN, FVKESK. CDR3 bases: TGTGCCAGCAGCCGGTGGAGAGAAAAACTGTTTTTT. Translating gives CASSRWREKLFF.

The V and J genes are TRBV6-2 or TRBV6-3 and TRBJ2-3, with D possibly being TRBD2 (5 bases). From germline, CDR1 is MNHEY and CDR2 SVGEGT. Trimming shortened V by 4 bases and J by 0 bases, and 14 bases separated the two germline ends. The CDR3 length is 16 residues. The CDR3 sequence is CASSFPTRTSTDTQYF. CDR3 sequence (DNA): TGTGCCAGCAGTTTCCCGACTCGGACTAGCACAGATACGCAGTATTTT.

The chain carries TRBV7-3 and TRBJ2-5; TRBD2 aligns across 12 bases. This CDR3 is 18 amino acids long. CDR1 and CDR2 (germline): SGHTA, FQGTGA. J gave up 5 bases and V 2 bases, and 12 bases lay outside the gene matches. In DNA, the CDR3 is TGTGCCAGCAGCTTACGACCCCGTTGGACTAGCGGGGAGGAGACCCAGTACTTC. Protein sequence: CASSLRPRWTSGEETQYF.

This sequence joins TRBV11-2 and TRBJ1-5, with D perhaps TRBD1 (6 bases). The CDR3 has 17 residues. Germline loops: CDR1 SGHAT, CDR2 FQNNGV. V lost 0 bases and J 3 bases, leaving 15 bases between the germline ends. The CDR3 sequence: CASSLDVLGGPNQPQHF. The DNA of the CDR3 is TGTGCCAGCAGCTTAGATGTTCTCGGGGGGCCCAATCAGCCCCAGCATTTT.

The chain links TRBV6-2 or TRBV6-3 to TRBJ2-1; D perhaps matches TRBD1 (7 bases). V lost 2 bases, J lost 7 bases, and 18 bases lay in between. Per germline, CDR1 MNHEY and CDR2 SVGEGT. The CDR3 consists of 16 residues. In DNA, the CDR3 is TGTGCCAGCAGTTACCATAGGAGGGGGCCCGGGAATGAGCAGTTCTTC. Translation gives CASSYHRRGPGNEQFF.

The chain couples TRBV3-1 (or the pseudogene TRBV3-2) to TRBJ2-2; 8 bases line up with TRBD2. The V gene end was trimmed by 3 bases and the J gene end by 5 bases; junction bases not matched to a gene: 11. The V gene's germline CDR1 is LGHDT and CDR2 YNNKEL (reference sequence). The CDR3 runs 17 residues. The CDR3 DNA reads TGTGCCAGCAGCCACACTAGCGGACCCGTGACAACCGGGGAGCTGTTTTTT. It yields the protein CASSHTSGPVTTGELFF.

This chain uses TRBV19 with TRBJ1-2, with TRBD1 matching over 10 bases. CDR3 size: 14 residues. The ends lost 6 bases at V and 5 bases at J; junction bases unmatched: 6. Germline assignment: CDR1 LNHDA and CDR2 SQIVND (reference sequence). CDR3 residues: CASRMPGQGYGYTF. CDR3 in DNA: TGTGCCAGTAGGATGCCGGGACAGGGGTATGGCTACACCTTC.

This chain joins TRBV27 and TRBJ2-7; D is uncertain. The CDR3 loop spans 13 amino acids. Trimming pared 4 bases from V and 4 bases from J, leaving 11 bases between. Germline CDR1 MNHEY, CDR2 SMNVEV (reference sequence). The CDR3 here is CASSYLQDYEQYF. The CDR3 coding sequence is TGTGCCAGCAGTTATCTTCAGGATTACGAGCAGTACTTC.

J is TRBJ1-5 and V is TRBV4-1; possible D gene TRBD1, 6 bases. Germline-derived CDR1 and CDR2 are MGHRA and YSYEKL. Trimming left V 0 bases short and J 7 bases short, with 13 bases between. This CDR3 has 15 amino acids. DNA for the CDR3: TGCGCCAGCAGCCAAGAAGGGGGGGGTTGGCAGCCCCAGCATTTT. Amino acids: CASSQEGGGWQPQHF.

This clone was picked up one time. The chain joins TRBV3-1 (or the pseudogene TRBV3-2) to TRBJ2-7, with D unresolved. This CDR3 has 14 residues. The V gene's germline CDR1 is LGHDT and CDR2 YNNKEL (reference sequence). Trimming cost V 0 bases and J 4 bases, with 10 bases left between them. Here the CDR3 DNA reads TGTGCCAGCAGCCAAGATCTCAAGACATACGAGCAGTACTTC. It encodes CASSQDLKTYEQYF.

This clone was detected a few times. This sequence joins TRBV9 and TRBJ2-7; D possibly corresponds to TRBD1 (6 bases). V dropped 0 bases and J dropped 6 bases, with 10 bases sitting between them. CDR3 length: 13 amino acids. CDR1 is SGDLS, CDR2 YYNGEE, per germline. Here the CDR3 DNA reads TGTGCCAGCAGCGTAGCGGGCAGGGGCGAGCAGTACTTC. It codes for CASSVAGRGEQYF. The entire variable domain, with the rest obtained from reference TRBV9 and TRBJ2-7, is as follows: DSGVTQTPKHLITATGQRVTLRCSPRSGDLSVYWYQQSLDQGLQFLIQYYNGEERAKGNILERFSAQQFPDLHSELNLSSLELGDSALYFCASSVAGRGEQYFGPGTRLTVT.

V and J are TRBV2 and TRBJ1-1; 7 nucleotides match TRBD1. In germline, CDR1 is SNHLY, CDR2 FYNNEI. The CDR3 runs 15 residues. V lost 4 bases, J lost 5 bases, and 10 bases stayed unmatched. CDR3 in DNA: TGTGCCAGCAGTGCCGGGGAAACAGGGGTGACTGAAGCTTTCTTT. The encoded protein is CASSAGETGVTEAFF. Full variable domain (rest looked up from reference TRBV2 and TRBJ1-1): EPEVTQTPSHQVTQMGQEVILRCVPISNHLYFYWYRQILGQKVEFLVSFYNNEISEKSEIFDDQFSVERPDGSNFTLKIRSTKLEDSAMYFCASSAGETGVTEAFFGQGTRLTVV.

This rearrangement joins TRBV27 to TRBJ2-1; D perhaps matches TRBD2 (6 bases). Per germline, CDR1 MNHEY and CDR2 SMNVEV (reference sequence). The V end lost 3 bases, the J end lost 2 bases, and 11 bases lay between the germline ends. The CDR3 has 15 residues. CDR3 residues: CASSFLAGPYNEQFF. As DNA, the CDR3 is TGTGCCAGCAGTTTCCTGGCGGGGCCCTACAATGAGCAGTTCTTC.

CDR3 amino acids: CASSPFGINEKLFF. The CDR3 DNA reads as TGTGCCAGCAGCCCCTTCGGGATCAATGAAAAACTGTTTTTT. The rearrangement uses TRBV7-8 and TRBJ1-4; D is unresolved. The germline CDR1 and CDR2 sequences are SGHVS and FQNEAQ. The CDR3 is 14 amino acids. Deletions cut 5 bases from V and 5 bases from J, with 12 bases between.

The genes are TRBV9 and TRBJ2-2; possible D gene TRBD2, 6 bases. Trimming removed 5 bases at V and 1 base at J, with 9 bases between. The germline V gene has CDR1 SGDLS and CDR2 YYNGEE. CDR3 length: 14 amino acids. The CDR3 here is CASSYSGNTGELFF. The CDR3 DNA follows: TGTGCCAGCAGTTATAGCGGGAACACCGGGGAGCTGTTTTTT.

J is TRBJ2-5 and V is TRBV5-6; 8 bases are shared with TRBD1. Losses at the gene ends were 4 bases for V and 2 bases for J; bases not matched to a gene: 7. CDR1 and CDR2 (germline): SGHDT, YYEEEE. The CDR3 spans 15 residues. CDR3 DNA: TGTGCCAGCAGCCCATGGGACAGGAGACAAGAGACCCAGTACTTC. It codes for CASSPWDRRQETQYF. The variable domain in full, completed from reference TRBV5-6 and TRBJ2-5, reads DAGVTQSPTHLIKTRGQQVTLRCSPKSGHDTVSWYQQALGQGPQFIFQYYEEEERQRGNFPDRFSGHQFPNYSSELNVNALLLGDSALYLCASSPWDRRQETQYFGPGTRLLVL.

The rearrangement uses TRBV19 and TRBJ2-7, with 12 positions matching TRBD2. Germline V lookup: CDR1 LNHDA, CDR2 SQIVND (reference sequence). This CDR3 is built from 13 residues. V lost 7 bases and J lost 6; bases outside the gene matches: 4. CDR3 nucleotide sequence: TGTGCCAGTACCTCTAGCGGGGGGGTCGAGCAGTACTTC. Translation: CASTSSGGVEQYF.